The 22 T cell receptor beta chains below were found in one sample sequenced in a study of OX40 agonist ivuxolimab in advanced cancers. Here immunoSEQ multiplex PCR was the method, and the copy in TCRdb shows in-frame clones only, minus some. The table includes fewer than 75,000 clones, roughly 86% detected once. Sample: CD4+ or CD8+ T cells sorted from blood, taken in a trial of the OX40 agonist ivuxolimab. The source is an adult with an advanced solid tumor such as melanoma, head and neck, liver or kidney cancer.

The V call is TRBV10-2, the J call TRBJ2-7; a possible D gene is TRBD2 (6 bases). The V end was cut by 7 bases, the J end by 5 bases, with 15 bases between. Germline CDR1 and CDR2: WSHSY and SAAADI. The CDR3 loop spans 13 amino acids. CDR3 sequence (DNA): TGCGCCAGCACTCCGGGCGGAGGGGACGAGCAGTACTTC. Protein sequence: CASTPGGGDEQYF.

V and J are TRBV30 and TRBJ1-5; the match to TRBD1 covers 9 bases. CDR3 length equals 17 residues. Trimming removed 4 bases from V and 0 bases from J; junction bases left unmatched: 10. Germline V gene sequence: CDR1 GTSNPN, CDR2 SVGIG (reference sequence). The CDR3 reads CAWTGQGSSNSNQPQHF. The CDR3 coding sequence is TGTGCCTGGACGGGACAGGGTAGTAGTAATAGCAATCAGCCCCAGCATTTT. The full variable domain, rest sourced from reference TRBV30 and TRBJ1-5, is SQTIHQWPATLVQPVGSPLSLECTVEGTSNPNLYWYRQAAGRGLQLLFYSVGIGQISSEVPQNLSASRPQDRQFILSSKKLLLSDSGFYLCAWTGQGSSNSNQPQHFGDGTRLSIL.

The CDR3 nucleotides are TGTGCCAGCCGGAGAGTCCACGAGCAGTACTTC. Its translation is CASRRVHEQYF. The chain uses TRBV28 and TRBJ2-7, with D unclear. Per the germline V gene, CDR1 is MDHEN and CDR2 is SYDVKM. The V and J ends lost 8 bases and 5 bases respectively, with 10 bases between them. This CDR3 region has 11 residues.

This clone has just one count. The chain recombines TRBV18 with TRBJ1-4, with 9 nucleotides matching TRBD1. From germline, CDR1 is KGHSH and CDR2 LQKENI. V trimming: 3 bases; J trimming: 11 bases; junction bases outside the gene matches: 7. CDR3 length equals 14 residues. The chain's CDR3 is CASSPGGQGTKLFF. The CDR3 bases are TGTGCCAGCTCACCGGGGGGACAGGGTACCAAACTGTTTTTT.

CDR3 protein: CATASDTEAFF. The DNA for the CDR3 is TGTGCCACCGCGTCGGACACTGAAGCTTTCTTT. The chain employs TRBV28 and TRBJ1-1; D is unclear. The CDR3 covers 11 residues. The V and J ends lost 10 bases and 3 bases respectively, with 9 bases between them. CDR1 and CDR2 from the germline V gene are MDHEN and SYDVKM.

The chain recombines TRBV11-2 with TRBJ1-1; no clear D. The CDR3 runs to 13 residues. V lost 1 base, J lost 1 base, and 4 bases lay in between. Germline CDR1 is SGHAT and CDR2 is FQNNGV. CDR3 DNA sequence: TGTGCCAGCAGCTTAGTCAGGAACACTGAAGCTTTCTTT. Translation gives CASSLVRNTEAFF.

The chain is built from TRBV27 and TRBJ2-7; D may correspond to TRBD1 or TRBD2 (5 bases each). Germline V gives CDR1 MNHEY, CDR2 SMNVEV (reference sequence). The CDR3 is 15 amino acids. Trimming removed 5 bases at V and 0 bases at J, with 14 bases between. Here the CDR3 DNA reads TGTGCCAGCAGTCTCCGGGACCCTAGCTCCTACGAGCAGTACTTC. This translates into CASSLRDPSSYEQYF.

The CDR3 region is CSVDSDGTEAFF. Written as DNA, the CDR3 is TGCAGCGTTGATTCTGATGGGACTGAAGCTTTCTTT. The chain recombines TRBV29-1 with TRBJ1-1; D is ambiguous. The CDR3 extends over 12 amino acids. Trimming cost V 3 bases and J 5 bases, with 10 bases left between them. Germline V gives CDR1 SQVTM, CDR2 ANQGSEA.

The chain is built from TRBV7-8 and TRBJ2-2; perhaps TRBD2 as D (5 bases). Germline CDR1 reads SGHVS; CDR2 reads FQNEAQ. V was trimmed by 3 bases and J by 1 base, leaving 12 bases between them. There are 16 residues in the CDR3. The CDR3 spells CASSLEPGLNTGELFF. The DNA for the CDR3 is TGTGCCAGCAGCTTGGAACCGGGATTGAACACCGGGGAGCTGTTTTTT.

The J gene is TRBJ1-5, the V gene TRBV28; D gene uncertain. The CDR3 length is 13 residues. V was shortened by 5 bases and J by 5 bases, with 10 bases between the two germline ends. Germline CDR1 reads MDHEN; CDR2 reads SYDVKM. The CDR3 loop is CASSPGPDQPQHF. In DNA, the CDR3 is TGTGCCAGCAGTCCCGGACCGGATCAGCCCCAGCATTTT.

The sample holds a few counts of this clone. V and J are TRBV5-1 and TRBJ1-3, with D hard to call. CDR1 is SGHRS and CDR2 is YFSETQ in the germline V gene. V was shortened by 0 bases and J by 0 bases, with 10 bases between the two germline ends. The length of the CDR3 is 16 residues. CDR3 protein: CASSLEGFLSGNTIYF. The CDR3 nucleotides read TGCGCCAGCAGCTTGGAAGGGTTTCTCTCTGGAAACACCATATATTTT.

The rearrangement joins TRBV7-2 to TRBJ1-1; the D gene is possibly TRBD1 (5 bases). This CDR3 contains 13 residues. V was trimmed by 5 bases and J by 11 bases, leaving 18 bases between them. Germline V gives CDR1 SGHTA, CDR2 FQGNSA. CDR3 nucleotide sequence: TGTGCCAGCAGCATCCACAGGATTGGGGACGCTTTCTTT. Encoded protein: CASSIHRIGDAFF.

This clone has just one count. V and J are TRBV7-9 and TRBJ1-1, with unresolved D. The CDR3 extends over 15 amino acids. The V end lost 5 bases, the J end lost 1 base, and 14 bases lay between the germline ends. In germline, CDR1 is SEHNR, CDR2 FQNEAQ (reference sequence). CDR3 in amino acids: CASSLSFTQNTEAFF. The CDR3 coding sequence is TGTGCCAGCAGCCTCTCCTTTACACAGAACACTGAAGCTTTCTTT.

The chain recombines TRBV7-8 with TRBJ2-7, with 9 bases fitting TRBD2. V was pared by 4 bases and J by 1 base, with 17 bases of the junction left unmatched. This CDR3 has 19 residues. The germline gives CDR1 SGHVS, CDR2 FQNEAQ. The DNA for the CDR3 is TGTGCCAGCAGCTCCACCCCCGGACTAGCGAGGGCCCTGTCCTACGAGCAGTACTTC. Translating it yields CASSSTPGLARALSYEQYF.

The rearrangement joins TRBV6-5 to TRBJ2-7; a possible D gene is TRBD2 (6 bases). The CDR3 loop spans 15 amino acids. Per germline, CDR1 MNHEY and CDR2 SVGAGI. V was pared by 3 bases and J by 0 bases, with 12 bases between. The CDR3 coding sequence is TGTGCCAGCAGTTATGGCGGGACGAGCTCCTACGAGCAGTACTTC. Protein: CASSYGGTSSYEQYF.

The gene calls are TRBV28 and TRBJ2-7, with D uncertain. Deletions cut 2 bases from V and 4 bases from J, with 3 bases between. CDR3 size: 11 residues. CDR1 is MDHEN, CDR2 SYDVKM, per germline. CDR3 in DNA: TGTGCCAGCAGTTTAAAATACGAGCAGTACTTC. It yields the protein CASSLKYEQYF.

This chain links TRBV7-2 with TRBJ2-5; TRBD1 aligns across 7 bases. The CDR3 is 17 residues long. J lost 2 bases, V lost 1 base, and 10 bases had no gene match. Per germline, CDR1 SGHTA and CDR2 FQGNSA. The CDR3 bases are TGTGCCAGCAGCTTAGGATCCTCCCGACAGGGACAAGAGACCCAGTACTTC. This encodes CASSLGSSRQGQETQYF.

This clone is a singleton in its sample. The gene calls are TRBV14 and TRBJ2-5; D not resolved. Per germline, CDR1 SGHDN and CDR2 FVKESK. The CDR3 loop spans 12 amino acids. Trimming pared 5 bases from V and 5 bases from J, leaving 9 bases between. In DNA, the CDR3 is TGTGCCAGCAGCGATGGGATTGAGACCCAGTACTTC. Protein product: CASSDGIETQYF.

This chain links TRBV6-5 with TRBJ2-5, with D possibly matching TRBD2 (5 bases). V was pared by 6 bases and J by 3 bases, with 5 bases between. From germline, CDR1 is MNHEY and CDR2 SVGAGI. This CDR3 contains 11 residues. CDR3 DNA: TGTGCCAGCAGGACTAAAGAGACCCAGTACTTC. Amino acid sequence: CASRTKETQYF.

The V gene is TRBV6-9, the J gene TRBJ1-4; 7 bases map to TRBD1. CDR1 is MNHGY, CDR2 SVAAGI, per germline. J lost 4 bases, V lost 11 bases, and 7 bases had no gene match. This CDR3 has 13 residues. For the CDR3, the DNA is TGTGCCCGTGGGACAGTTATTAATGAAAAACTGTTTTTT. It specifies CARGTVINEKLFF.

This clone was counted many times. CDR3 bases: TGTGCCATCAGTGACCATGGATTGCGGGAGACCCAGTACTTC. Protein: CAISDHGLRETQYF. The rearrangement links TRBV10-3 to TRBJ2-5; the D is unclear. Trimming removed 3 bases from V and 5 bases from J, with 13 bases in between. The germline V gene encodes CDR1 ENHRY and CDR2 SYGVKD. The CDR3 has 14 amino acids.

The CDR3, as DNA: TGTGCCTGGACCAAGATTCAGGAAAACGAGCAGTACTTC. Translated, it gives CAWTKIQENEQYF. The chain recombines TRBV30 with TRBJ2-7, with unresolved D. Trimming stripped 4 bases from V and 5 bases from J, with 15 bases between. The CDR3 extends over 13 amino acids. CDR1 and CDR2 (germline): GTSNPN, SVGIG (reference sequence).